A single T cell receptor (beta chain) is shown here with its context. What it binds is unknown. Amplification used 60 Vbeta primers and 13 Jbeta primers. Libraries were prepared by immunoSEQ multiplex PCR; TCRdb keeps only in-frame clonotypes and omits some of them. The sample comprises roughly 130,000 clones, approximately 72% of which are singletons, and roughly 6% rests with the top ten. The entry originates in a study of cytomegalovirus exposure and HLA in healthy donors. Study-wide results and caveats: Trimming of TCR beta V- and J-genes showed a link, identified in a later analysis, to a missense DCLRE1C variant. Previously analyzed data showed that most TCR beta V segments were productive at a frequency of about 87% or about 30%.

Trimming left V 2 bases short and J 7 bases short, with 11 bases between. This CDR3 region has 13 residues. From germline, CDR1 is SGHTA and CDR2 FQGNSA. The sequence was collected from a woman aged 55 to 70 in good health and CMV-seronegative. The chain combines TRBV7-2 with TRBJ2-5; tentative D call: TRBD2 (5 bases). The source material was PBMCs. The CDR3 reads CASSLPGWRTQYF. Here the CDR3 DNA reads TGTGCCAGCAGCTTACCGGGGTGGAGGACCCAGTACTTC.